The clone carrying this T cell receptor (beta chain) was observed many times. Its specificity is not known. The sequenced template was RNA, covering the TCR beta CDR3 region. HTBI primers primed a first-round RT-PCR, and a second-round multiplex PCR followed. TCRdb passed the multiplex PCR reads through MiXCR, listing each CDR3 protein once. The repertoire holds hundreds of thousands of distinct CDR3 sequences, with about 24% as singletons. The data belong to a study of Graves' ophthalmopathy and Graves' hyperthyroidism. The study's findings and limits: In blood, most expanded thyroid clonotypes above 0.001 frequency were also detected.

This CDR3 spans 15 amino acids. The V and J ends lost 7 bases and 1 base respectively, with 13 bases between them. Germline CDR1 and CDR2: MDHEN and SYDVKM. Aged 18 to 65, the patients with hyperthyroidism had under 2 months' duration and were newly diagnosed. Source material: peripheral blood. This chain connects TRBV28 to TRBJ2-2, with D uncertain. The sequence was obtained from a young woman with stable Graves' hyperthyroidism. Some clones in this sample may be carry-over from other donors' samples. DNA for the CDR3: TGTGCCAGCACCAGGAAGAGCCTGAACACCGGGGAGCTGTTTTTT. Amino acid sequence: CASTRKSLNTGELFF. The whole variable domain, filled in from reference TRBV28 and TRBJ2-2, reads DVKVTQSSRYLVKRTGEKVFLECVQDMDHENMFWYRQDPGLGLRLIYFSYDVKMKEKGDIPEGYSVSREKKERFSLILESASTNQTSMYLCASTRKSLNTGELFFGEGSRLTVL.